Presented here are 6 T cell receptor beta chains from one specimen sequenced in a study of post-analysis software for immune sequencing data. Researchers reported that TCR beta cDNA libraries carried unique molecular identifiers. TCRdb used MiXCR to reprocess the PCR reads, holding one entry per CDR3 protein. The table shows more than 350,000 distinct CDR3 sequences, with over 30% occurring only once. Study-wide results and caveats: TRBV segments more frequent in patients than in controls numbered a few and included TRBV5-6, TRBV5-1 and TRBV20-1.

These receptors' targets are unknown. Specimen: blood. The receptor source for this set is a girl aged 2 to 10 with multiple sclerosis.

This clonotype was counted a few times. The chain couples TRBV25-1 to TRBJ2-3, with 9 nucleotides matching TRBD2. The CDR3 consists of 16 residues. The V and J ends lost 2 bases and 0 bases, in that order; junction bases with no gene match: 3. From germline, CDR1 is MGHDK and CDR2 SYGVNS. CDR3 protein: CASSELLAGSTDTQYF. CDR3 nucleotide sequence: TGTGCCAGCAGTGAACTGCTAGCGGGGAGCACAGATACGCAGTATTTT.

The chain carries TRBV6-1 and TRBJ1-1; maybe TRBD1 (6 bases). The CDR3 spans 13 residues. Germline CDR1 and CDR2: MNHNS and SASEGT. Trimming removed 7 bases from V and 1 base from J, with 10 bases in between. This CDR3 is CASKQGSNTEAFF. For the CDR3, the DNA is TGTGCCAGCAAACAGGGCTCGAACACTGAAGCTTTCTTT.

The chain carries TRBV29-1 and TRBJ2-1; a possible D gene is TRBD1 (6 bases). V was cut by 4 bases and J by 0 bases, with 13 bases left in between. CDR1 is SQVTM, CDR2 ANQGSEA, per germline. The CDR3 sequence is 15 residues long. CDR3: CSVVRPGDSYNEQFF. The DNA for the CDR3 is TGCAGCGTTGTAAGACCAGGGGACTCCTACAATGAGCAGTTCTTC.

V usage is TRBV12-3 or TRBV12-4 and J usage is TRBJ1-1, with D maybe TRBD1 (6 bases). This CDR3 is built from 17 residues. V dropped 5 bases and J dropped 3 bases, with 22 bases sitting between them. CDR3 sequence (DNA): TGTGCCAGCAGTCCTAGAGGGGGGGTAACGGGGGACACTGAAGCTTTCTTT. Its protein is CASSPRGGVTGDTEAFF.

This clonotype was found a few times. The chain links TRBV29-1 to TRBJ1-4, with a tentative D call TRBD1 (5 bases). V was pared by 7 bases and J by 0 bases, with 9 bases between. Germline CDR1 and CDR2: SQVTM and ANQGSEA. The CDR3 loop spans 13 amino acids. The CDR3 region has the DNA TGCAGCGCCAGGGCCTCAACTAATGAAAAACTGTTTTTT. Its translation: CSARASTNEKLFF.

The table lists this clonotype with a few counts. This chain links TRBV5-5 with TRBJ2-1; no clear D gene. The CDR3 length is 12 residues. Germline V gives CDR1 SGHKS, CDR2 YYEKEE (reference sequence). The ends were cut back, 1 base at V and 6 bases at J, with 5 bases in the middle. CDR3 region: CASSLQPNEQFF. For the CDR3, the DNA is TGTGCCAGCAGCTTGCAGCCCAATGAGCAGTTCTTC.